This T cell receptor beta chain was retrieved from a study of cytomegalovirus exposure and HLA in healthy donors. On the study more broadly: The approximately 120 validation repertoires, a later analysis reported, used the same platform as the roughly 650 repertoires from the first cohort. Findings and limits, study-wide: Reported performance of the classifier showed diagnosis of cytomegalovirus status with high specificity and sensitivity.

The assay was immunoSEQ multiplex PCR, and TCRdb's table has in-frame clones only and misses some. This sample has roughly 200,000 clones, with approximately 83% found just once. The V gene end was trimmed by 5 bases and the J gene end by 5 bases; junction bases not matched to a gene: 12. The CDR3 totals 16 residues. Germline V gene sequence: CDR1 SGHDT, CDR2 YYEEEE. This clone was seen many times. The antigen is unknown. The sample comprised PBMCs. The gene calls are TRBV5-6 and TRBJ1-2; 10 bases fit TRBD1. This sequence was found in a woman between 18 and 30 years old in good health and CMV-seropositive. The CDR3 nucleotides read TGTGCCAGCAGTCCCCAAATCGGACAGGGGGTTTATGGCTACACCTTC. Its protein is CASSPQIGQGVYGYTF.